The sequence of this TCR beta chain was determined in a study of spatial heterogeneity in lung cancer. Ten or more counts support this clonotype. MiXCR, run by TCRdb on the 5' RACE reads, gives a single entry per CDR3 protein. The data hold under 35,000 distinct CDR3 sequences, with 5.4% observed a single time. V shed 8 bases and J shed 2 bases, with 11 bases lying between them. The germline V gene encodes CDR1 MNHNY and CDR2 SVGAGI (reference sequence). The CDR3 totals 13 residues. As to time point: blood at routine non-recurrence follow-up after resection. J is TRBJ2-3 and V is TRBV6-6, with D hard to call. This TCR came from a female donor with early-stage non-small cell lung cancer. The specimen comprised PBMCs, sampled at follow-up. CDR3 loop: CASSARVTDTQYF. CDR3 nucleotide sequence: TGTGCCAGCTCGGCACGGGTCACAGATACGCAGTATTTT.